The following is a TCR beta chain sequence with its context. Its target is not known. With V trimmed by 2 bases and J by 9 bases, 3 bases remained unmatched. This CDR3 is built from 12 residues. Germline CDR1 reads MNHEY; CDR2 reads SVGAGI. The repertoire was sequenced with immunoSEQ multiplex PCR; TCRdb's copy has only in-frame clones and lacks some. The repertoire has about 150,000 clones, approximately 92% of them found once; the top ten carry about 10%. The entry originates in a study of cytomegalovirus exposure and HLA in healthy donors. About the research overall: The platform used for the 120 validation repertoires matched that of the approximately 710 first-cohort repertoires, a later analysis reported.

Broader study findings: Cytomegalovirus status was reportedly diagnosed by the classifier with high sensitivity and specificity.

The sample was PBMCs. The J gene is TRBJ2-5, the V gene TRBV6-5; 7 nucleotides line up with TRBD1. This sequence was found in a woman aged 18-29 years in good health and CMV-seropositive. Here the CDR3 DNA reads TGTGCCAGCAGTTACGCAACAGGGGCCCAGTACTTC. Translation: CASSYATGAQYF.